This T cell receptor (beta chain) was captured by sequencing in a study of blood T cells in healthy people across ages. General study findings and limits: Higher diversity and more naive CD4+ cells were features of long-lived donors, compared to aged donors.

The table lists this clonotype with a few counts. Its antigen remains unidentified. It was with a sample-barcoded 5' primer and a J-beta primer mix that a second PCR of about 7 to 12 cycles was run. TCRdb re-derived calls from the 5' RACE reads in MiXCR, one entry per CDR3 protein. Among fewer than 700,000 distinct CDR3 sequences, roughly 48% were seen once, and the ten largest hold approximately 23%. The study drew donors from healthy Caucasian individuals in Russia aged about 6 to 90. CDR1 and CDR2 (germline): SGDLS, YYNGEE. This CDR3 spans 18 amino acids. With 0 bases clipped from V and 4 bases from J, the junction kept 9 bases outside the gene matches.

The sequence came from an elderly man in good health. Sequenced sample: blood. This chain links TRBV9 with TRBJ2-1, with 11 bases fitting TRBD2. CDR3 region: CASSVVGPSGGPYNEQFF. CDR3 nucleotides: TGTGCCAGCAGCGTAGTTGGGCCTAGCGGGGGGCCATACAATGAGCAGTTCTTC.